The 22 T cell receptor beta chains given below trace back to one sample, sequenced in a study of T cells in pancreatic ductal adenocarcinoma. Surgery without prior neoadjuvant therapy was the treatment of the selected pancreatic ductal adenocarcinoma patients. Generated by immunoSEQ multiplex PCR, the TCRdb table keeps only in-frame clones and is missing some. The sample has roughly 100,000 clones, about 95% seen once. The sample taken for sequencing was PBMCs. These receptors all come from a human donor with pancreatic ductal adenocarcinoma.

CDR3 protein: CASSRQTEDTQYF. In DNA form, the CDR3 reads TGTGCCAGCAGCCGTCAGACAGAAGATACGCAGTATTTT. The chain is built from TRBV4-2 and TRBJ2-3, with TRBD1 as a possible D gene (5 bases). CDR1 and CDR2 from the germline V gene are LGHNA and YNFKEQ. CDR3 size: 13 residues. V dropped 4 bases and J dropped 5 bases, with 10 bases sitting between them.

CDR3 amino acids: CASSQASAETQYF. In DNA, the CDR3 is TGTGCCAGTTCCCAGGCTTCCGCAGAGACCCAGTACTTC. The gene calls are TRBV2 and TRBJ2-5; D uncertain. Looked up from germline, CDR1 is SNHLY and CDR2 is FYNNEI. V lost 9 bases to trimming and J lost 4 bases, with 15 bases between them. This CDR3 region has 13 residues.

V and J are TRBV2 and TRBJ2-5; 7 nucleotides line up with TRBD2. Germline values: CDR1 SNHLY, CDR2 FYNNEI. V was pared by 5 bases and J by 1 base, with 4 bases of the junction left unmatched. This CDR3 has 14 residues. CDR3 protein: CASSSGGSQETQYF. The DNA of the CDR3 is TGTGCCAGCAGTTCGGGGGGATCCCAAGAGACCCAGTACTTC.

The chain employs TRBV4-1 and TRBJ2-2, with TRBD2 identical over 13 bases. This CDR3 has 17 amino acids. Per the germline V gene, CDR1 is MGHRA and CDR2 is YSYEKL. V trimming: 4 bases; J trimming: 6 bases; junction bases outside the gene matches: 8. Written as DNA, the CDR3 is TGCGCCAGCAGCCGAGGACTAGCGGGAGACCGCCCCGGGGAGCTGTTTTTT. Translation: CASSRGLAGDRPGELFF.

This sequence joins TRBV6-1 and TRBJ1-2; D gene unclear. Trimming removed 3 bases at V and 4 bases at J, with 12 bases between. CDR3 length equals 14 residues. The germline CDR1 and CDR2 sequences are MNHNS and SASEGT. The CDR3: CASSEGWAVYGYTF. CDR3 DNA sequence: TGTGCCAGCAGTGAGGGTTGGGCAGTCTATGGCTACACCTTC.

This chain joins TRBV10-2 and TRBJ2-7, with 8 nucleotides matching TRBD1. CDR1 and CDR2 from the germline V gene are WSHSY and SAAADI. V lost 5 bases and J lost 0; bases outside the gene matches: 6. This CDR3 spans 15 amino acids. CDR3 in DNA: TGCGCCAGCAGTAGACAGGGGCCAAGCTCCTACGAGCAGTACTTC. Its protein is CASSRQGPSSYEQYF.

The J gene is TRBJ1-2, the V gene TRBV6-1, with D possibly matching TRBD1 (5 bases). Trimming took 6 bases from V and 7 from J, leaving 9 bases between them. The germline V gene has CDR1 MNHNS and CDR2 SASEGT. The CDR3 has 11 residues. CDR3 sequence reads: CASRSGSGYTF. DNA for the CDR3: TGTGCCAGCAGGTCAGGGTCTGGCTACACCTTC.

This clone has only one observation. The rearrangement joins TRBV19 to TRBJ2-7; 11 nucleotides match TRBD1. J was trimmed by 4 bases and V by 8 bases; bases with no gene match: 7. CDR1 LNHDA and CDR2 SQIVND come from the germline V gene (reference sequence). This CDR3 comprises 14 residues. The CDR3 nucleotides read TGTGCCAGTGCCGGGGGACAGGGGGTTTACGAGCAGTACTTC. Its translation: CASAGGQGVYEQYF.

This chain links TRBV5-1 with TRBJ2-5; D perhaps matches TRBD1 (5 bases). V was shortened by 0 bases and J by 3 bases, with 6 bases between the two germline ends. CDR1 and CDR2 (germline): SGHRS, YFSETQ. The CDR3 length is 13 residues. In DNA form, the CDR3 reads TGCGCCAGCAGCTTGGAGGGGAAAGAGACCCAGTACTTC. Translation gives CASSLEGKETQYF.

The gene calls are TRBV5-1 and TRBJ2-1; 10 nucleotides agree with TRBD2. Germline lookup yields CDR1 SGHRS and CDR2 YFSETQ. The V gene end was trimmed by 4 bases and the J gene end by 13 bases; junction bases not matched to a gene: 8. The CDR3 is 13 residues long. The CDR3 region is CASSLDASGGQFF. In DNA form, the CDR3 reads TGCGCCAGCAGCCTTGACGCTAGCGGGGGACAGTTCTTC.

The V and J genes are TRBV6-5 and TRBJ2-7; the match to TRBD2 covers 9 bases. In germline, CDR1 is MNHEY, CDR2 SVGAGI. The CDR3 is 13 amino acids. V was clipped by 4 bases and J by 6 bases; unmatched bases: 4. CDR3 sequence: CASSWSAGGEQYF. CDR3 bases: TGTGCCAGCAGTTGGTCAGCGGGAGGCGAGCAGTACTTC.

The chain links TRBV10-3 to TRBJ2-1, with TRBD1 as a possible D gene (6 bases). The V end lost 5 bases, the J end lost 4 bases, and 15 bases lay between the germline ends. There are 15 residues in the CDR3. Germline V CDR1 and CDR2: ENHRY, SYGVKD. This chain's CDR3 is CAISYPGALYNEQFF. Written as DNA, the CDR3 is TGTGCCATCAGTTACCCAGGGGCCCTATACAATGAGCAGTTCTTC.

The chain couples TRBV5-1 to TRBJ1-2, with 7 positions matching TRBD1. After removal of 0 bases from V and 7 bases from J, the junction contained 12 bases not matched to a gene. The germline CDR1 and CDR2 sequences are SGHRS and YFSETQ. The CDR3 loop spans 16 amino acids. The CDR3 DNA sequence: TGCGCCAGCAGCTTGGGACAGGGAGACCCACTGGGTGGCTACACCTTC. Its protein product is CASSLGQGDPLGGYTF.

This clone was detected once. This chain uses TRBV5-4 with TRBJ2-2, with 7 positions matching TRBD2. This CDR3 spans 15 amino acids. Germline loops: CDR1 SGHNT, CDR2 YYREEE (reference sequence). V lost 1 base, J lost 1 base, and 1 base stayed unmatched. The CDR3 nucleotides are TGTGCCAGCAGCTTGCCTAGCGGGAACACCGGGGAGCTGTTTTTT. Protein sequence: CASSLPSGNTGELFF.

The V call is TRBV13, the J call TRBJ2-5, with D unclear. CDR3 size: 13 residues. CDR1 and CDR2 (germline): PRHDT, FYEKMQ (reference sequence). Deletions cut 1 base from V and 5 bases from J, with 8 bases between. DNA for the CDR3: TGTGCCAGCAGCTTAGCGTATCGGGAGACCCAGTACTTC. It codes for CASSLAYRETQYF.

This clone was seen once. This chain uses TRBV11-2 with TRBJ2-7, with 10 bases identical to TRBD1. Germline lookup yields CDR1 SGHAT and CDR2 FQNNGV. The CDR3 runs to 14 residues. V dropped 3 bases and J dropped 3; count of bases not matched to a gene: 2. CDR3 in DNA: TGTGCCAGCAGCTTCGGGACAGGGGTCTACGAGCAGTACTTC. This sequence encodes CASSFGTGVYEQYF.

The V call is TRBV11-2, the J call TRBJ1-1; the match to TRBD1 covers 8 bases. The germline V gene encodes CDR1 SGHAT and CDR2 FQNNGV. Losses at the gene ends were 1 base for V and 4 bases for J; bases not matched to a gene: 11. CDR3 length: 17 residues. CDR3 DNA: TGTGCCAGCAGCTTAGTTTCAGGGGGCGACTTGATCACTGAAGCTTTCTTT. It translates to CASSLVSGGDLITEAFF.

The J gene is TRBJ2-2, the V gene TRBV27; 8 bases match TRBD2. Germline loops: CDR1 MNHEY, CDR2 SMNVEV (reference sequence). The CDR3 has 15 residues. V shed 4 bases and J 6 bases; nucleotides not matched to a gene: 7. The CDR3 protein is CASSSAGGGPGELFF. CDR3 nucleotide sequence: TGTGCCAGCAGTTCGGCGGGAGGCGGCCCCGGGGAGCTGTTTTTT.

The chain is built from TRBV18 and TRBJ2-3; D gene unclear. Trimming stripped 5 bases from V and 2 bases from J, with 8 bases between. CDR1 is KGHSH, CDR2 LQKENI, per germline. This CDR3 comprises 13 residues. CDR3 nucleotides: TGTGCCAGCTCATCTATCCTCACAGATACGCAGTATTTT. It translates to CASSSILTDTQYF.

The chain uses TRBV7-3 and TRBJ2-2, with 10 positions matching TRBD1. V shed 5 bases and J 4 bases; nucleotides not matched to a gene: 4. Germline V gene sequence: CDR1 SGHTA, CDR2 FQGTGA. The CDR3 is 15 amino acids. CDR3 DNA: TGTGCCAGCAGCATGGGGACAGGGGCCACCGGGGAGCTGTTTTTT. This codes for CASSMGTGATGELFF.

The chain employs TRBV19 and TRBJ1-2; the match to TRBD1 covers 8 bases. The CDR3 loop spans 14 amino acids. Germline V lookup: CDR1 LNHDA, CDR2 SQIVND (reference sequence). V lost 5 bases, J lost 6 bases, and 8 bases stayed unmatched. The CDR3 nucleotides read TGTGCCAGTAGTCCTAGGACAGGGCGGGATGGCTACACCTTC. Translating gives CASSPRTGRDGYTF.

This clone has more than one count but fewer than ten. V usage is TRBV7-2 and J usage is TRBJ2-5; 7 bases match TRBD1. Germline assignment: CDR1 SGHTA and CDR2 FQGNSA. The CDR3 has 14 amino acids. V lost 6 bases and J lost 5; bases outside the gene matches: 9. CDR3 in amino acids: CASSRTGWSETQYF. As DNA, the CDR3 is TGTGCCAGCAGTAGGACAGGATGGAGCGAGACCCAGTACTTC.